The 17 T cell receptor beta chains listed next were all sequenced from one sample in a study of tumor and adjacent non-tumor tissue in lung cancer. No cell sorting was done before RNA was extracted from the tissue. Three rounds of nested PCR, following a modified ARM-PCR protocol, produced the TCRbeta library. TCRdb reprocessed the multiplex PCR reads with MiXCR, giving one entry per CDR3 protein. The sample records 70,000 to 90,000 distinct CDR3 sequences, around four fifths being singletons. The specimen sequenced was lung tumor tissue. The receptors shown here come from a woman between 50 and 59 years old with non-small cell lung cancer.

This clonotype has a count of ten or more. Germline and junction disagree at one end, which may indicate a read error. V is TRBV4-1 and J is TRBJ1-1, with D unclear. This CDR3 is built from 13 residues. Germline V CDR1 and CDR2: MGHRA, YSYEKL. The CDR3 here is CASSQDWNSEAFF. CDR3 nucleotides: TGCGCCAGCAGCCAAGATTGGAACAGTGAAGCTTTCTTT.

Comments on this clonotype: The junction differs from germline at one of its ends, possibly a read error. This rearrangement joins TRBV29-1 to TRBJ1-1; possible D gene TRBD1, 5 bases. CDR1 is SQVTM and CDR2 is ANQGSEA in the germline V gene. There are 13 residues in the CDR3. CDR3 DNA: TGCAGCCTTGGCGGGGTCTCGGACACTGAGGCTTTCTTT. It translates to CSLGGVSDTEAFF. The whole variable domain, filled in from reference TRBV29-1 and TRBJ1-1, reads SAVISQKPSRDICQRGTSLTIQCQVDSQVTMMFWYRQQPGQSLTLIATANQGSEATYESGFVIDKFPISRPNLTFSTLTVSNMSPEDSSIYLCSLGGVSDTEAFFGQGTRLTVV.

This clonotype has only one observation. A junction boundary mismatches the germline segment, possibly from a read error. V usage is TRBV6-2 or TRBV6-3 and J usage is TRBJ1-6; tentatively, D is TRBD1 (6 bases). Germline assignment: CDR1 MNHEY and CDR2 SVGEGT. This CDR3 is built from 18 residues. For the CDR3, the DNA is TGTGCCAGCAATTACGCCGGACAGTTTGGGATCGATAATTCACGCCTCCACTTT. It yields the protein CASNYAGQFGIDNSRLHF.

Concerning this clonotype itself: A read error is possible here, since a much larger clone lies one base away. This rearrangement joins TRBV28 to TRBJ2-2; 9 bases align to TRBD2. The CDR3 runs 15 residues. Germline loops: CDR1 MDHEN, CDR2 SYDVKM. The CDR3 loop reads CASNLLAGVTGELFF. The CDR3 DNA reads as TGTGCCAGCAATTTATTAGCGGGAGTCACCGGGGAGCTGTTTTTT.

The chain has TRBV20-1 and TRBJ2-3; 11 bases line up with TRBD1. The CDR3 covers 14 residues. Per germline, CDR1 DFQATT and CDR2 SNEGSKA (reference sequence). With V trimmed by 3 bases and J by 4 bases, 3 bases remained unmatched. The CDR3 coding sequence is TGCAGTGCTAGGGACAGGGGGCGGGCAGATACGCAGTATTTT. Amino acid sequence: CSARDRGRADTQYF.

Regarding this clonotype: A read error may be the cause here, since a much bigger clone is one base away. The chain employs TRBV20-1 and TRBJ1-1, with D unresolved. Germline V gene data show CDR1 as DFQATT and CDR2 as SNEGSKA (reference sequence). V was pared by 6 bases and J by 0 bases, with 11 bases between. The CDR3 runs 13 residues. CDR3 in amino acids: CSAPHLMNTEAFF. CDR3 nucleotide sequence: TGCAGTGCACCCCATCTCATGAACACTGAAGCTTTCTTT.

The chain recombines TRBV11-2 with TRBJ2-3; 10 bases line up with TRBD2. After removal of 7 bases from V and 0 bases from J, the junction contained 22 bases not matched to a gene. There are 21 residues in the CDR3. From germline, CDR1 is SGHAT and CDR2 FQNNGV. As DNA, the CDR3 is TGTGCCAGCACTCCTTTACTTCGGACCTGGACTAGCGGAAGGAGCACAGATACGCAGTATTTT. It translates to CASTPLLRTWTSGRSTDTQYF.

The sample holds many counts of this clonotype. As DNA, the CDR3 is TGTGCCAGCAGTTTCCGGGCCCCATTCGGGACAGACCTAAATCAGCCCCAGCATTTT. The encoded protein is CASSFRAPFGTDLNQPQHF. The rearrangement links TRBV12-3 or TRBV12-4 to TRBJ1-5; TRBD1 agrees at 7 bases. Trimming took 3 bases from V and 4 from J; bases not matched to a gene: 18. The CDR3 length is 19 residues.

This clonotype was seen a single time. The rearrangement joins TRBV7-9 to TRBJ1-1, with 7 bases that match TRBD1. The ends lost 8 bases at V and 4 bases at J; junction bases unmatched: 10. The CDR3 runs to 14 residues. The V gene's germline CDR1 is SEHNR and CDR2 FQNEAQ (reference sequence). The CDR3 region is CASGRDSGSTEAFF. The DNA for the CDR3 is TGTGCCAGCGGCCGGGACAGCGGGAGCACTGAAGCTTTCTTT.

Notes on this clonotype: Germline is not matched at one junction end, which may reflect a read error. The CDR3 region is CTSSGGGYSNQPQHF. As DNA, the CDR3 is TGTACCAGCAGCGGCGGGGGTTATAGCAATCAGCCCCAGCATTTT. The chain joins TRBV5-5 to TRBJ1-5; the D gene is possibly TRBD1 (5 bases). CDR1 and CDR2 (germline): SGHKS, YYEKEE (reference sequence). The CDR3 runs to 15 residues.

As regards this clonotype: An end of the junction differs from the germline gene, which may be a read error. The rearrangement uses TRBV29-1 and TRBJ2-1, with TRBD2 matching over 7 bases. Germline values: CDR1 SQVTM, CDR2 ANQGSEA. The CDR3 has 13 amino acids. CDR3 sequence (DNA): TGCAGTGTTGAGGCGGGAGCGAAGAATGAGCAGTTCTTC. It specifies CSVEAGAKNEQFF.

V gene TRBV7-9 combines with J gene TRBJ2-1; the D gene could be TRBD1 or TRBD2 (5 bases each). The CDR3 has 13 amino acids. V lost 1 base, J lost 12 bases, and 13 bases lay in between. CDR1 SEHNR and CDR2 FQNEAQ come from the germline V gene (reference sequence). The CDR3 region is CASSLEQDFGQFF. The CDR3 nucleotides read TGTGCCAGCAGCTTAGAACAGGACTTTGGGCAGTTCTTC. Supplemented by reference TRBV7-9 and TRBJ2-1, the full variable domain reads DTGVSQNPRHKITKRGQNVTFRCDPISEHNRLYWYRQTLGQGPEFLTYFQNEAQLEKSRLLSDRFSAERPKGSFSTLEIQRTEQGDSAMYLCASSLEQDFGQFFGPGTRLTVL.

This clonotype showed up just a few times. The junction and the germline gene differ at one end; a read error may be behind it. The CDR3 DNA follows: TGTGCCAGCAGTCCTCGACGGGATCGGAACGAGCAGTGCTTC. It yields the protein CASSPRRDRNEQCF. The chain couples TRBV6-6 to TRBJ2-7, with D possibly being TRBD2 (5 bases). Germline values: CDR1 MNHNY, CDR2 SVGAGI (reference sequence). The CDR3 runs 14 residues.

The rearrangement joins TRBV11-3 to TRBJ2-7, with D possibly matching TRBD2 (6 bases). V lost 11 bases and J 3 bases, leaving 17 bases between the germline ends. Germline V gives CDR1 SGHNT, CDR2 YENEEA. This CDR3 has 13 amino acids. CDR3 DNA: TGTGCCCGTAACTTGAGGAGGGGCTACGAGCAGTACTTC. Its translation: CARNLRRGYEQYF.

Points on this clonotype: Sequence at one end of the junction differs from germline and may be a read error. The V gene is TRBV4-1, the J gene TRBJ1-1; D call uncertain. Germline-derived CDR1 and CDR2 are MGHRA and YSYEKL. This CDR3 has 14 amino acids. The CDR3 loop is CASSQARAITEAFF. In DNA form, the CDR3 reads TGCGCCAGCAGTCAAGCACGGGCGATCACTGAAGCTTTCTTT.

This clonotype was recorded once. An end of the junction differs from the germline gene, which may be a read error. This rearrangement joins TRBV6-2 or TRBV6-3 to TRBJ2-7; 7 bases fit TRBD2. The CDR3 has 13 residues. Germline CDR1 and CDR2: MNHEY and SVGEGT. In nucleotides, the CDR3 is TGTACCAGCACCGTGCGGGAGAATAGGGAGCAGTATTTC. Protein: CTSTVRENREQYF.

The rearrangement uses TRBV6-1 and TRBJ2-7; D tentatively fits TRBD1 or TRBD2 (6 bases each). This CDR3 is 20 amino acids long. CDR1 and CDR2 from the germline V gene are MNHNS and SASEGT. V was pared by 2 bases and J by 0 bases, with 26 bases between. CDR3 in amino acids: CASSELLEGQGSPPSYEQYF. The CDR3, as DNA: TGTGCCAGCAGTGAATTACTGGAGGGGCAGGGGAGCCCCCCCTCCTACGAGCAGTACTTC.